This TCR beta chain was retrieved from a study of CD8+ T cells in alopecia areata. Sample treatment: oral pan-JAK inhibitor, 5-10 mg twice daily. The study's findings and limits: The study found that many expanded lesional clones persisted in scalp and blood during tofacitinib.

With 4 bases removed from V and 3 bases from J, the gap between germline ends came to 12 bases. The CDR3 has 14 amino acids. Germline CDR1 MNHEY, CDR2 SVGAGI. Of note for this clone: Its antigen is unidentified.

In each case, RNA was isolated and then reverse transcribed into cDNA as the sequencing template. The method was immunoSEQ multiplex PCR; TCRdb's version includes in-frame clones alone and lacks a portion of them. The profile shows 150,000 to 200,000 clones, 55% to 75% of them singletons. This TCR derives from a human donor with alopecia areata. The rearrangement joins TRBV6-5 to TRBJ1-2, with unresolved D. The source material was CD4+ T cells sorted from blood, sampled at week 4, from a patient treated with tofacitinib. The CDR3 region is CASSSTASYYGYTF. The CDR3 DNA reads TGTGCCAGCAGTTCAACGGCTTCTTACTATGGCTACACCTTC.